A single sample gave rise to the 6 T cell receptor beta chains below, sequenced in a study of cytomegalovirus exposure and HLA in healthy donors. The study ran its PCR with 60 Vbeta and 13 Jbeta primers. This table comes from immunoSEQ multiplex PCR, and its TCRdb copy is limited to in-frame clones, with some not included. The data show 55,000 to 70,000 clones, under 80% seen once. Sequenced sample: PBMCs. The receptors shown here come from a male donor in good health and CMV-seropositive.

The chain employs TRBV5-5 and TRBJ2-7; 7 nucleotides align to TRBD1. Germline V gene lookup returns CDR1 SGHKS and CDR2 YYEKEE (reference sequence). J was trimmed by 4 bases and V by 4 bases; bases with no gene match: 2. This CDR3 has 12 amino acids. The CDR3 DNA is TGTGCCAGCAGCCCGACAGGGTACGAGCAGTACTTC. It encodes CASSPTGYEQYF.

The chain couples TRBV7-6 to TRBJ2-7; the match to TRBD2 covers 8 bases. The CDR3 is made up of 15 amino acids. Per the germline V gene, CDR1 is SGHVS and CDR2 is FNYEAQ. With V trimmed by 1 base and J by 4 bases, 6 bases remained unmatched. This chain's CDR3 is CASSLEAAGVYEQYF. Here the CDR3 DNA reads TGTGCCAGCAGCTTAGAAGCAGCGGGGGTTTACGAGCAGTACTTC.

V and J are TRBV5-1 and TRBJ2-3; the D gene is possibly TRBD1 (5 bases). V was cut by 4 bases and J by 3 bases, with 21 bases left in between. Germline V gives CDR1 SGHRS, CDR2 YFSETQ. The CDR3 is 17 amino acids. The CDR3 DNA reads TGCGCCAGCAGCCCTCCTGTGGCAGGGTTATCGACAGATACGCAGTATTTT. It specifies CASSPPVAGLSTDTQYF. The full variable domain, rest sourced from reference TRBV5-1 and TRBJ2-3, is KAGVTQTPRYLIKTRGQQVTLSCSPISGHRSVSWYQQTPGQGLQFLFEYFSETQRNKGNFPGRFSGRQFSNSRSEMNVSTLELGDSALYLCASSPPVAGLSTDTQYFGPGTRLTVL.

The CDR3 nucleotides are TGTGCCAGCAGCGTAAACGGGAACTATGGCTACACCTTC. This gives the protein CASSVNGNYGYTF. The J gene is TRBJ1-2, the V gene TRBV9; D uncertain. Germline CDR1 SGDLS, CDR2 YYNGEE. The CDR3 consists of 13 residues. Trimming cost V 1 base and J 2 bases, with 6 bases left between them.

The chain joins TRBV6-5 to TRBJ1-2; 9 bases align to TRBD1. The CDR3 runs to 15 residues. V was clipped by 6 bases and J by 3 bases; unmatched bases: 8. Germline V CDR1 and CDR2: MNHEY, SVGAGI. DNA of the CDR3: TGTGCCAGCAGGGTCGGGACAGGGAGTTACTATGGCTACACCTTC. Protein sequence: CASRVGTGSYYGYTF.

The rearrangement links TRBV7-9 to TRBJ2-7; TRBD1 agrees at 7 bases. The CDR3 contains 15 residues. J was trimmed by 1 base and V by 5 bases; bases with no gene match: 8. CDR1 and CDR2 from the germline V gene are SEHNR and FQNEAQ (reference sequence). As DNA, the CDR3 is TGTGCCAGCAGCGCCGTACAGGGGCTATCCTACGAGCAGTACTTC. Amino acids: CASSAVQGLSYEQYF.